Each of the 2 T cell receptor beta chains below was sequenced from the same sample in a study of blood T cell repertoires in COVID-19. The method was immunoSEQ multiplex PCR; TCRdb's version includes in-frame clones alone and lacks a portion of them. The sample records a few hundred thousand clones, 86% being singletons. Sequenced material: peripheral blood. The receptors here all came from a man older than 75 with acute or convalescent COVID-19.

The chain couples TRBV6-5 to TRBJ2-7, with 7 bases lining up with TRBD1. Germline assignment: CDR1 MNHEY and CDR2 SVGAGI. CDR3 length equals 11 residues. The V gene end was trimmed by 8 bases and the J gene end by 3 bases; junction bases not matched to a gene: 1. The CDR3 is CASRDSYEQYF. CDR3 DNA: TGTGCCAGCCGGGACAGCTACGAGCAGTACTTC.

This chain connects TRBV6-1 to TRBJ2-7, with 12 bases identical to TRBD2. Per germline, CDR1 MNHNS and CDR2 SASEGT. The CDR3 loop spans 16 amino acids. V lost 0 bases and J lost 4; bases outside the gene matches: 4. The DNA for the CDR3 is TGTGCCAGCAGTGAAGCTGGGCTAGCGGGAGGGTACGAGCAGTACTTC. This codes for CASSEAGLAGGYEQYF.